These 24 T cell receptor beta chains originate from one sample sequenced in a study of cytomegalovirus exposure and HLA in healthy donors. TCRdb's copy holds only in-frame clones and misses some; the assay was immunoSEQ multiplex PCR. The sample records about 160,000 clones, just under 85% being singletons. Sequenced: PBMCs. The receptors derive from a man aged 30 to 39 in good health and CMV-seropositive.

This clone was seen only once. The CDR3 sequence is CATSGDRDSYNEQFF. The CDR3 nucleotides are TGTGCCACCAGCGGGGACAGGGATTCCTACAATGAGCAGTTCTTC. The V call is TRBV15, the J call TRBJ2-1; TRBD1 agrees at 9 bases. The CDR3 sequence is 15 residues long. Germline trimming cut 5 bases from V and 1 base from J; bases unmatched to any gene: 3. From germline, CDR1 is LNHNV and CDR2 YYDKDF (reference sequence). The full variable domain, rest sourced from reference TRBV15 and TRBJ2-1, is DAMVIQNPRYQVTQFGKPVTLSCSQTLNHNVMYWYQQKSSQAPKLLFHYYDKDFNNEADTPDNFQSRRPNTSFCFLDIRSPGLGDTAMYLCATSGDRDSYNEQFFGPGTRLTVL.

The chain carries TRBV7-2 and TRBJ2-4; weak D call: TRBD1 (5 bases). Trimming cost V 2 bases and J 6 bases, with 14 bases left between them. Germline V gene data show CDR1 as SGHTA and CDR2 as FQGNSA. There are 15 residues in the CDR3. CDR3 region: CASSLPRQLLNIQYF. DNA of the CDR3: TGTGCCAGCAGCTTACCGAGACAGTTATTAAACATTCAGTACTTC.

V and J are TRBV9 and TRBJ1-2; no clear D. The ends were cut back, 8 bases at V and 2 bases at J, with 22 bases in the middle. Germline V gives CDR1 SGDLS, CDR2 YYNGEE. This CDR3 spans 16 amino acids. The CDR3 DNA is TGTGCCAGTGCACGCGGGAGAATACTTTCCAACTATGGCTACACCTTC. It specifies CASARGRILSNYGYTF.

The rearrangement links TRBV27 to TRBJ2-2; 11 bases align to TRBD2. CDR3 size: 19 residues. J was trimmed by 4 bases and V by 5 bases; bases with no gene match: 15. Germline lookup yields CDR1 MNHEY and CDR2 SMNVEV (reference sequence). The CDR3 reads CASSLALAGEAIGTGELFF. DNA for the CDR3: TGTGCCAGCAGTCTAGCACTAGCGGGGGAGGCCATAGGCACCGGGGAGCTGTTTTTT.

J is TRBJ2-7 and V is TRBV18, with D possibly being TRBD1 (6 bases). CDR1 is KGHSH, CDR2 LQKENI, per germline. The V end lost 3 bases, the J end lost 4 bases, and 16 bases lay between the germline ends. The length of the CDR3 is 15 residues. The DNA of the CDR3 is TGTGCCAGCTCACCCGAGGCGGACAGTAGGTACGAGCAGTACTTC. This encodes CASSPEADSRYEQYF.

This clone was counted a single time. The chain has TRBV13 and TRBJ2-3, with 7 bases that match TRBD1. Per the germline V gene, CDR1 is PRHDT and CDR2 is FYEKMQ (reference sequence). The trim removed 3 bases at V and 2 bases at J, leaving 5 bases unmatched. CDR3 length: 15 residues. The CDR3 DNA follows: TGTGCCAGCAGCTTTCACAGGGGATCCACAGATACGCAGTATTTT. It specifies CASSFHRGSTDTQYF. Looking up the rest from reference TRBV13 and TRBJ2-3 gives the full variable domain: AAGVIQSPRHLIKEKRETATLKCYPIPRHDTVYWYQQGPGQDPQFLISFYEKMQSDKGSIPDRFSAQQFSDYHSELNMSSLELGDSALYFCASSFHRGSTDTQYFGPGTRLTVL.

J is TRBJ1-1 and V is TRBV9; unclear D gene. This CDR3 has 15 amino acids. Germline assignment: CDR1 SGDLS and CDR2 YYNGEE. V gave up 0 bases and J gave up 0 bases, with 9 bases separating them. This CDR3 is CASSVVTEMNTEAFF. CDR3 DNA sequence: TGTGCCAGCAGCGTAGTTACCGAGATGAACACTGAAGCTTTCTTT.

J is TRBJ1-2 and V is TRBV12-2; the D call in the table, TRBD1, was not verified against the DNA. TRBV12-2 is noted as a pseudogene. CDR3 length equals 14 residues. CDR3 sequence: CASRLYRGVSGYTF. The CDR3 nucleotides are TGTGCAAGTCGCTTATACAGGGGGGTGAGTGGCTACACCTTC.

This chain uses TRBV10-3 with TRBJ2-5; the match to TRBD1 covers 7 bases. The germline V gene encodes CDR1 ENHRY and CDR2 SYGVKD. The CDR3 has 16 residues. With 1 base clipped from V and 4 bases from J, the junction kept 9 bases outside the gene matches. Here the CDR3 DNA reads TGTGCCATCAGTGAGTTTACAGGGGTGTCGGTAGAGACCCAGTACTTC. Translating gives CAISEFTGVSVETQYF.

The count of this clone is one. The CDR3 loop is CASRLAGGQETQYF. The CDR3 nucleotides are TGTGCCTCCCGACTAGCGGGGGGGCAAGAGACCCAGTACTTC. This chain joins TRBV7-2 and TRBJ2-5; TRBD2 matches at 14 bases. The length of the CDR3 is 14 residues. The V gene end was trimmed by 11 bases and the J gene end by 2 bases; junction bases not matched to a gene: 4. CDR1 SGHTA and CDR2 FQGNSA come from the germline V gene. Full variable domain (remainder filled in from reference TRBV7-2 and TRBJ2-5): GAGVSQSPSNKVTEKGKDVELRCDPISGHTALYWYRQSLGQGLEFLIYFQGNSAPDKSGLPSDRFSAERTGGSVSTLTIQRTQQEDSAVYLCASRLAGGQETQYFGPGTRLLVL.

The CDR3 region has the DNA TGTGCCAGCAGCGGGGATCAGAACACTGAAGCTTTCTTT. Residues: CASSGDQNTEAFF. The rearrangement links TRBV2 to TRBJ1-1, with no clear D. V was pared by 6 bases and J by 1 base, with 9 bases between. The CDR3 runs to 13 residues. The germline V gene encodes CDR1 SNHLY and CDR2 FYNNEI.

This rearrangement joins TRBV7-2 to TRBJ1-5; D gene uncertain. The V end was cut by 5 bases, the J end by 6 bases, with 11 bases between. Germline CDR1 and CDR2: SGHTA and FQGNSA. This CDR3 contains 13 residues. The CDR3 loop reads CASSPRGFQPQHF. The CDR3, as DNA: TGTGCCAGCAGCCCACGAGGATTTCAGCCCCAGCATTTT.

V usage is TRBV4-3 and J usage is TRBJ1-3; 7 nucleotides line up with TRBD1. The trim removed 0 bases at V and 4 bases at J, leaving 9 bases unmatched. This CDR3 has 17 residues. From germline, CDR1 is LGHNA and CDR2 YSLEER. CDR3 sequence reads: CASSQEGRGLMGNTIYF. The CDR3 nucleotides are TGCGCCAGCAGCCAAGAAGGAAGGGGGCTTATGGGAAACACCATATATTTT.

The rearrangement uses TRBV30 and TRBJ2-7, with no clear D. Trimming cost V 0 bases and J 1 base, with 16 bases left between them. The CDR3 covers 16 residues. From germline, CDR1 is GTSNPN and CDR2 SVGIG (reference sequence). The CDR3 nucleotides read TGTGCCTGGAGTGTTATTGGGCAGGATGATTCCTACGAGCAGTACTTC. It specifies CAWSVIGQDDSYEQYF. Full variable domain (remainder filled in from reference TRBV30 and TRBJ2-7): SQTIHQWPATLVQPVGSPLSLECTVEGTSNPNLYWYRQAAGRGLQLLFYSVGIGQISSEVPQNLSASRPQDRQFILSSKKLLLSDSGFYLCAWSVIGQDDSYEQYFGPGTRLTVT.

This chain joins TRBV4-2 and TRBJ2-3; 14 nucleotides line up with TRBD2. Germline V gene data show CDR1 as LGHNA and CDR2 as YNFKEQ. The CDR3 totals 16 residues. V lost 1 base and J lost 8; bases outside the gene matches: 5. The DNA of the CDR3 is TGTGCCAGCAGCCAAGGTTCAGGACTAGCGGGGGGTACGCAGTATTTT. Its protein product is CASSQGSGLAGGTQYF.

V gene TRBV14 combines with J gene TRBJ1-4; D unresolved. V lost 0 bases to trimming and J lost 8 bases, with 10 bases between them. The germline CDR1 and CDR2 sequences are SGHDN and FVKESK. The CDR3 runs 14 residues. The CDR3 DNA reads as TGTGCCAGCAGCCAAGAGCACGGGTGGGAAAAACTGTTTTTT. Its translation is CASSQEHGWEKLFF.

The chain combines TRBV10-3 with TRBJ1-2; weak D call: TRBD1 (6 bases). From germline, CDR1 is ENHRY and CDR2 SYGVKD. The V gene lost 2 bases and the J gene lost 6 bases, with 10 bases spanning the gap. The CDR3 loop spans 13 amino acids. CDR3 coding DNA: TGTGCCATCAGTGAGGGCAGGGGAAATGGCTACACCTTC. Its translation: CAISEGRGNGYTF.

This clone showed up just once. This chain joins TRBV6-5 and TRBJ2-5; D may be TRBD2 (5 bases). V lost 2 bases and J lost 7, with 17 bases in between. The germline CDR1 and CDR2 sequences are MNHEY and SVGAGI. The CDR3 sequence is 15 residues long. The CDR3 region is CASSYEGSAGGTQYF. For the CDR3, the DNA is TGTGCCAGCAGTTACGAGGGCTCCGCTGGCGGGACCCAGTACTTC.

The chain's CDR3 is CASSWPTGKVNTGELFF. The CDR3 DNA follows: TGCGCCAGCAGCTGGCCAACAGGGAAAGTGAACACCGGGGAGCTGTTTTTT. The chain has TRBV5-1 and TRBJ2-2; perhaps TRBD1 as D (6 bases). CDR3 length: 17 residues. Germline V gene lookup returns CDR1 SGHRS and CDR2 YFSETQ. V shed 3 bases and J shed 1 base, with 16 bases lying between them.

J is TRBJ1-5 and V is TRBV4-3, with D maybe TRBD1 (5 bases). CDR3 length: 17 residues. The germline V gene has CDR1 LGHNA and CDR2 YSLEER. Trimming shortened V by 4 bases and J by 2 bases, and 18 bases separated the two germline ends. CDR3 sequence (DNA): TGCGCCAGCAGCCCGGGGATGGGGGGACGGGGCAATCAGCCCCAGCATTTT. Amino acid sequence: CASSPGMGGRGNQPQHF.

CDR3 sequence reads: CSVPGGYTF. CDR3 DNA: TGCAGCGTACCCGGTGGCTACACCTTC. J is TRBJ1-2 and V is TRBV29-1; D unresolved. The CDR3 length is 9 residues. Germline values: CDR1 SQVTM, CDR2 ANQGSEA. V was trimmed by 6 bases and J by 7 bases, leaving 6 bases between them.

There are a few counts of this clone. The chain employs TRBV27 and TRBJ2-7, with a possible D match to TRBD1 (5 bases). This CDR3 is 14 amino acids long. V was shortened by 0 bases and J by 5 bases, with 11 bases between the two germline ends. The germline gives CDR1 MNHEY, CDR2 SMNVEV (reference sequence). CDR3 residues: CASSLSTVRDEQYF. In DNA form, the CDR3 reads TGTGCCAGCAGTTTATCGACAGTTCGGGACGAGCAGTACTTC.

J is TRBJ1-1 and V is TRBV4-2; 9 bases line up with TRBD1. Trimming removed 3 bases from V and 7 bases from J; junction bases left unmatched: 12. The CDR3 has 16 residues. Germline V lookup: CDR1 LGHNA, CDR2 YNFKEQ. CDR3 amino acids: CASSQSAGQGLYEAFF. As DNA, the CDR3 is TGTGCCAGCAGCCAGTCGGCGGGACAGGGTCTCTATGAAGCTTTCTTT.

This sequence joins TRBV6-5 and TRBJ2-6; D not certain. The CDR3 runs to 14 residues. Deletions cut 2 bases from V and 2 bases from J, with 4 bases between. Germline-derived CDR1 and CDR2 are MNHEY and SVGAGI. CDR3 in amino acids: CASSYRAGANVLTF. CDR3 DNA sequence: TGTGCCAGCAGTTACCGGGCTGGGGCCAACGTCCTGACTTTC.